The clone carrying this T cell receptor beta chain was counted a single time. As originally analysed: Reference gene primer amplification gave nucleated cell count estimates. Some clones are missing from TCRdb's copy, which holds only in-frame ones; the method was immunoSEQ multiplex PCR. That table is the source of V, J and clone size, and D and trimming were worked out from the DNA. This sample carries more than 200,000 clones, about 90% of them seen once, and the ten largest clones take about 6%. These data originate in a study of blood T cell repertoires in COVID-19. Participants were aged about 18 to 90 years from approximately 23 US areas. Cohorts were based on clinical histories the participants reported. This CDR3 region has 16 residues. The germline V gene encodes CDR1 SGHDT and CDR2 YYEEEE. Germline trimming cut 0 bases from V and 4 bases from J; bases unmatched to any gene: 4.

The specimen sequenced was PBMCs or T cells enriched from blood (not recorded which). The chain links TRBV5-6 to TRBJ2-2; 9 nucleotides line up with TRBD2. This receptor was identified in a woman in her twenties or thirties with acute COVID-19. The CDR3 is CASSLERGVGTGELFF. The DNA for the CDR3 is TGTGCCAGCAGCTTGGAGCGGGGGGTCGGCACCGGGGAGCTGTTTTTT.